This T cell receptor (beta chain) was captured in a study of cytotoxic CD8 clonotypes in ibrutinib-treated CLL. Overall study: Mean per-sample yields comprised roughly 260,000 productive templates and fewer than 95,000 productive rearrangements.

There are 16 residues in the CDR3. Germline values: CDR1 SGHNT, CDR2 YYREEE (reference sequence). V trimming: 1 base; J trimming: 8 bases; junction bases outside the gene matches: 10. The protocol was immunoSEQ multiplex PCR, while the TCRdb copy is restricted to in-frame clones and leaves out a portion. The table lists a few hundred thousand clones, 67% of them singletons, with about 5.9% in the top ten. The chain has TRBV5-4 and TRBJ2-1; TRBD2 agrees at 9 bases. Sequenced material: PBMCs, taken after 36 months of ibrutinib treatment. This sequence originates from a human donor with chronic lymphocytic leukemia. The CDR3 DNA reads as TGTGCCAGCAGCTTGAAACTAGCGGGTGGCAACTATGAGCAGTTCTTC. As protein: CASSLKLAGGNYEQFF.